The following is a T cell receptor (beta chain) sequence with its context. What it binds is not known. Profiling relied on immunoSEQ multiplex PCR, and the TCRdb table lists in-frame clones only, not all of them. The data hold 90,000 to 150,000 clones, with roughly 95% observed a single time. The data were obtained in a study of graft-versus-host responses after intestinal transplantation. Germline V lookup: CDR1 SGHAT, CDR2 FQNNGV. The CDR3 loop spans 13 amino acids. With 3 bases removed from V and 7 bases from J, the gap between germline ends came to 11 bases. The chain combines TRBV11-2 with TRBJ2-3; D may be TRBD1 (5 bases). The sample in question was unstimulated CD8+ T cells sorted from spleen or lymph node cells, obtained before intestinal transplant. This TCR derives from a human donor who received an intestinal transplant. The CDR3 sequence is CASSFRVSNTQYF. CDR3 in DNA: TGTGCCAGCAGCTTCAGGGTATCGAATACGCAGTATTTT.